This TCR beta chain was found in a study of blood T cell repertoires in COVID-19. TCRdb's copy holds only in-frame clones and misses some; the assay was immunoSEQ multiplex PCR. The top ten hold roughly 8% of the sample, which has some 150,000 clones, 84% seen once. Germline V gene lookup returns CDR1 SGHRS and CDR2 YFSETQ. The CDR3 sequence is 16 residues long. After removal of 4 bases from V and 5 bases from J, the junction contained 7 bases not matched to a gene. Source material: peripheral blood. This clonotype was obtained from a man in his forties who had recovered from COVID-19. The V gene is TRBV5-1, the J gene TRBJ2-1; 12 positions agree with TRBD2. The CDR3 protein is CASSPTLAGGDNEQFF. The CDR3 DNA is TGCGCCAGCAGCCCGACACTAGCGGGAGGCGACAATGAGCAGTTCTTC.